The 7 T cell receptor beta chains below come from one sample, sequenced in a study of identical twins. TCRdb recomputed calls from the 5' RACE reads with MiXCR, one row per CDR3 protein. The sample lists approximately 140,000 distinct CDR3 sequences, roughly 3.5% occurring once. The material sequenced was memory T cells sorted from blood. The receptors here all came from a man between 18 and 29 years old in good health.

This clonotype was detected many times. The gene calls are TRBV5-4 and TRBJ2-5, with D perhaps matching TRBD1 or TRBD2 (5 bases each). Germline CDR1 reads SGHNT; CDR2 reads YYREEE (reference sequence). Trimming left V 0 bases short and J 7 bases short, with 16 bases between. The CDR3 spans 15 residues. CDR3 sequence reads: CASSLGGPTSGTQYF. The CDR3 nucleotides read TGTGCCAGCAGCTTGGGGGGACCGACTTCGGGGACCCAGTACTTC.

Many counts were recorded for this clonotype. This rearrangement joins TRBV5-1 to TRBJ2-7; 7 bases match TRBD1. This CDR3 has 14 residues. Germline trimming cut 0 bases from V and 6 bases from J; bases unmatched to any gene: 6. The germline V gene encodes CDR1 SGHRS and CDR2 YFSETQ. The CDR3 protein is CASSLDRGNREQYF. CDR3 in DNA: TGCGCCAGCAGCTTGGACAGGGGAAACCGCGAGCAGTACTTC.

V is TRBV3-1 and J is TRBJ1-1; unclear D gene. Trimming stripped 4 bases from V and 6 bases from J, with 12 bases between. CDR3 size: 13 residues. Germline CDR1 reads LGHDT; CDR2 reads YNNKEL (reference sequence). The CDR3 bases are TGTGCCAGCAGCCCCCCTGTGACCTCTGAAGCTTTCTTT. Its translation: CASSPPVTSEAFF.

The chain is built from TRBV12-3 or TRBV12-4 and TRBJ2-1, with D unclear. Trimming pared 8 bases from V and 10 bases from J, leaving 21 bases between. The CDR3 contains 14 residues. CDR3 DNA: TGTGCCAGCCTCCGTGACCCAATTCAGGCGGAGCAGTTCTTC. Protein sequence: CASLRDPIQAEQFF.

The sample holds many counts of this clonotype. The rearrangement uses TRBV20-1 and TRBJ1-6; D is perhaps TRBD1 (5 bases). V shed 1 base and J shed 6 bases, with 16 bases lying between them. Germline-derived CDR1 and CDR2 are DFQATT and SNEGSKA (reference sequence). The CDR3 has 16 amino acids. The CDR3 sequence is CSARAPTGMVNSPLHF. DNA of the CDR3: TGCAGTGCTAGAGCCCCTACAGGAATGGTTAATTCACCCCTCCACTTT.

A few counts support this clonotype. The rearrangement joins TRBV7-8 to TRBJ2-1; 7 bases fit TRBD2. Trimming took 1 base from V and 13 from J; bases not matched to a gene: 10. The CDR3 is 14 amino acids. Germline V gene sequence: CDR1 SGHVS, CDR2 FQNEAQ. This CDR3 is CASSLDPRSGNQFF. In DNA, the CDR3 is TGTGCCAGCAGCTTAGACCCTAGAAGCGGGAACCAGTTCTTC.

The table lists this clonotype with many counts. The V and J genes are TRBV20-1 and TRBJ2-3; TRBD2 aligns across 9 bases. The CDR3 runs to 14 residues. The germline gives CDR1 DFQATT, CDR2 SNEGSKA (reference sequence). After removal of 3 bases from V and 4 bases from J, the junction contained 5 bases not matched to a gene. The CDR3 DNA reads as TGCAGTGCTAGTAGCGGGAGTGTAGCAGATACGCAGTATTTT. Residues: CSASSGSVADTQYF.